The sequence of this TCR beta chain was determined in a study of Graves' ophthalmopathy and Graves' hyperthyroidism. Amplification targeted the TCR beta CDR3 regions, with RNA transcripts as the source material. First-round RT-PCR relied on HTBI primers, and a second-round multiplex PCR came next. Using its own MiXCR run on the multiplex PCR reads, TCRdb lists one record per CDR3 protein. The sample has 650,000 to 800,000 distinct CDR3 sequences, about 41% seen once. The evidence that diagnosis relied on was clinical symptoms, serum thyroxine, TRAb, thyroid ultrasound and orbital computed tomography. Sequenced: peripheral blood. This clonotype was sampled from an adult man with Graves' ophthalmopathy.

The CDR3, as DNA: TGTGCCAGCAGCCAGGAAGGGATCACTGGGGCCAACGTCCTGACTTTC. Residues: CASSQEGITGANVLTF. The rearrangement joins TRBV7-9 to TRBJ2-6; no clear D. CDR1 is SEHNR, CDR2 FQNEAQ, per germline (reference sequence). The length of the CDR3 is 16 residues. Trimming stripped 5 bases from V and 2 bases from J, with 13 bases between.